This T cell receptor beta chain stems from a study of blood T cell repertoires in COVID-19. About the research overall: From T cells, B-cell-depleted T cells, or PBMCs came the material, which was cDNA or gDNA.

How the authors handled the data: Reference gene primers were amplified, and this amplification served to estimate nucleated cell counts. The protocol was immunoSEQ multiplex PCR, while the TCRdb copy is restricted to in-frame clones and leaves out a portion. That table is the source of V, J and clone size, and D and trimming were worked out from the DNA. The table shows a few hundred thousand clones, with about 85% occurring only once. CDR1 and CDR2 (germline): GTSNPN, SVGIG (reference sequence). The CDR3 extends over 13 amino acids. The J segment lost 0 bases and the V segment lost 4 bases, leaving 2 bases of the junction unmatched.

The chain couples TRBV30 to TRBJ1-1; 7 positions match TRBD1. The TCR comes from a man aged 18 to 30 with active or convalescent COVID-19. Sequencing used peripheral blood. DNA of the CDR3: TGTGCCTGGACGGGACAGATGAACACTGAAGCTTTCTTT. Its translation is CAWTGQMNTEAFF.